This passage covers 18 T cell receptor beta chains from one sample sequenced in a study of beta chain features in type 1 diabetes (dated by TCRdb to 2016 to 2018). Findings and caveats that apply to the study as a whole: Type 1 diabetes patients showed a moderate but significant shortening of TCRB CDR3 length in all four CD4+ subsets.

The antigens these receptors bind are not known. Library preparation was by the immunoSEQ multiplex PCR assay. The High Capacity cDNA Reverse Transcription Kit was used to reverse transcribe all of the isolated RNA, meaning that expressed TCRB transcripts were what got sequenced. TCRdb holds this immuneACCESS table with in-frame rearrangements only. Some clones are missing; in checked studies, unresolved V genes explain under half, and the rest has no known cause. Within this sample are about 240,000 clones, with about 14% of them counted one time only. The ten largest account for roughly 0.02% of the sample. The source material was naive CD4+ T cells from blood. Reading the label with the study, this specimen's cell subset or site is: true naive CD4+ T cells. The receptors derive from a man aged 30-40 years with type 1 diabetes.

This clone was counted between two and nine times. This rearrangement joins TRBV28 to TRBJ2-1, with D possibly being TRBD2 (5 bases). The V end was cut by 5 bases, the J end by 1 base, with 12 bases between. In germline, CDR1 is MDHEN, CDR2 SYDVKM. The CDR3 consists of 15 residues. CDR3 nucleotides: TGTGCCAGCAGTGGGGTTGGCGGGTCCTACAATGAGCAGTTCTTC. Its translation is CASSGVGGSYNEQFF.

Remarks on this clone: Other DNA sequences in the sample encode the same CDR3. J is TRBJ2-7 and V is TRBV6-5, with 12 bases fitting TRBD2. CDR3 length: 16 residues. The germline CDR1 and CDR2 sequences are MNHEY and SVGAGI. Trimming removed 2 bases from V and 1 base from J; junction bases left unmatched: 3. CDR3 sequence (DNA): TGTGCCAGCAGTTACGCTGGGACTAGCGGGTCCTACGAGCAGTACTTC. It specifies CASSYAGTSGSYEQYF.

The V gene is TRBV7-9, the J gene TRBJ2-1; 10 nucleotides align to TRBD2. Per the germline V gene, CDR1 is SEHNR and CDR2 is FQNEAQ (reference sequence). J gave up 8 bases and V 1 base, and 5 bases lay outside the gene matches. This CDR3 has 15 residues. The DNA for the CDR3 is TGTGCCAGCAGCTTAGGGCTAGCGGGAGTCGATGAGCAGTTCTTC. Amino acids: CASSLGLAGVDEQFF.

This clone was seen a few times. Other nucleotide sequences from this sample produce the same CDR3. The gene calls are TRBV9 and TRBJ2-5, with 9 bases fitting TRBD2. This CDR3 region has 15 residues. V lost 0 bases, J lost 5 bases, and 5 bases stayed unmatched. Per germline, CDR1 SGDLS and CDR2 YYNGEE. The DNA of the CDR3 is TGTGCCAGCAGCGTAGGTCTAGCGGGGAGGGAGACCCAGTACTTC. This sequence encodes CASSVGLAGRETQYF. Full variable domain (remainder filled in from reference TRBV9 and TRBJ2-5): DSGVTQTPKHLITATGQRVTLRCSPRSGDLSVYWYQQSLDQGLQFLIQYYNGEERAKGNILERFSAQQFPDLHSELNLSSLELGDSALYFCASSVGLAGRETQYFGPGTRLLVL.

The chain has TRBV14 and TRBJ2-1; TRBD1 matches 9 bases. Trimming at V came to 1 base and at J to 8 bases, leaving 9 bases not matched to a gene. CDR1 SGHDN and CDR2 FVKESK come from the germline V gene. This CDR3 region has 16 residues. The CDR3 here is CASSQGLGTGRYEQFF. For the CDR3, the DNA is TGTGCCAGCAGCCAAGGTTTAGGGACAGGGCGATATGAGCAGTTCTTC.

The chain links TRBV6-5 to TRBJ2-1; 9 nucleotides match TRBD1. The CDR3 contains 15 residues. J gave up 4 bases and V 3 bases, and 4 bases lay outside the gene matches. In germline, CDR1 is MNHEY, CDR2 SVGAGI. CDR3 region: CASSYTGGDYNEQFF. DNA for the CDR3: TGTGCCAGCAGTTATACAGGGGGCGATTACAATGAGCAGTTCTTC.

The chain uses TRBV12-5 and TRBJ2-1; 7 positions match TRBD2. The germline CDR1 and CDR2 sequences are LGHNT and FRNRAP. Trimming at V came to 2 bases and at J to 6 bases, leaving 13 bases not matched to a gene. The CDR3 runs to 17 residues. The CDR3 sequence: CASGLPTPGRPLNEQFF. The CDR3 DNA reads TGTGCTAGTGGTTTGCCCACTCCCGGGAGGCCCCTCAATGAGCAGTTCTTC. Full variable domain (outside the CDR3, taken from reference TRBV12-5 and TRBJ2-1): DARVTQTPRHKVTEMGQEVTMRCQPILGHNTVFWYRQTMMQGLELLAYFRNRAPLDDSGMPKDRFSAEMPDATLATLKIQPSEPRDSAVYFCASGLPTPGRPLNEQFFGPGTRLTVL.

The CDR3 region is CASSSVDSYEQYF. CDR3 nucleotide sequence: TGTGCCAGCAGTTCGGTCGACTCCTACGAGCAGTACTTC. The chain couples TRBV6-5 to TRBJ2-7, with no clear D. The CDR3 is 13 residues long. Germline assignment: CDR1 MNHEY and CDR2 SVGAGI. V lost 4 bases, J lost 0 bases, and 7 bases lay in between.

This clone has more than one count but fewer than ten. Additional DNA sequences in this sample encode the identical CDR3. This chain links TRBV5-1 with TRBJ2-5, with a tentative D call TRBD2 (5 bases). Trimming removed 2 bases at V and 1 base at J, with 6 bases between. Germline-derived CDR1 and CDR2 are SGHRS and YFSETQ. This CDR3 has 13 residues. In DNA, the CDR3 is TGCGCCAGCAGCTTTGGGAGCCAAGAGACCCAGTACTTC. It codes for CASSFGSQETQYF.

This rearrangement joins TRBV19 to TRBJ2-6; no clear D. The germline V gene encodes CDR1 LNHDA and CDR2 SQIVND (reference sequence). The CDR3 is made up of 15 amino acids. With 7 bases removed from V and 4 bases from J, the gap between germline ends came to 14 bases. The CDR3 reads CASTVLGSGANVLTF. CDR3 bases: TGTGCCAGTACCGTTCTAGGTTCCGGGGCCAACGTCCTGACTTTC.

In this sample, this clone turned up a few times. The CDR3 protein is CASSRSEGTQYF. CDR3 DNA sequence: TGTGCCAGCAGCCGTAGTGAGGGTACGCAGTATTTT. The gene calls are TRBV7-2 and TRBJ2-3; D perhaps matches TRBD2 (5 bases). CDR3 length: 12 residues. V lost 5 bases to trimming and J lost 8 bases, with 11 bases between them. Per the germline V gene, CDR1 is SGHTA and CDR2 is FQGNSA.

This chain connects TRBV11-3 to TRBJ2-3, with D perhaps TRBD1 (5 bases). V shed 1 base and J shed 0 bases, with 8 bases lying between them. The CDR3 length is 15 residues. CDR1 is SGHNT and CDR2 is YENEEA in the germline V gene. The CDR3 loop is CASSLGGPSTDTQYF. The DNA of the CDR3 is TGTGCCAGCAGCTTAGGGGGCCCTAGCACAGATACGCAGTATTTT.

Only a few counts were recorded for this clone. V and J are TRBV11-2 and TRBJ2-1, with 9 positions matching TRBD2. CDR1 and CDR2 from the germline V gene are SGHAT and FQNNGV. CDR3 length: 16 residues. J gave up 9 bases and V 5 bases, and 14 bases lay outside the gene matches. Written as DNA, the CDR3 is TGTGCCAGCAGCCCTCACGGGTCAGCGGGGGGTTTTGAGCAGTTCTTC. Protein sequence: CASSPHGSAGGFEQFF.

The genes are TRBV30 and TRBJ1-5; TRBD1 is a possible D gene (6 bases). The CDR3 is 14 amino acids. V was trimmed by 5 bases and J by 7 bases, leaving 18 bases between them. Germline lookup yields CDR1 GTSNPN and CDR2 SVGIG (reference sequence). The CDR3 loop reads CAWGTGTGTQPQHF. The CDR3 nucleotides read TGTGCCTGGGGTACAGGGACCGGAACCCAGCCCCAGCATTTT.

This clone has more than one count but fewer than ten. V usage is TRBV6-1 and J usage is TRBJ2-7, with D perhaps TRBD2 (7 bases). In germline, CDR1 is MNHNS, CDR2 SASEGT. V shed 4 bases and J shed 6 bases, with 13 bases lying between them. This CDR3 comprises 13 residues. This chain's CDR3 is CASSVKGGVEQYF. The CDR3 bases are TGTGCCAGCAGTGTCAAGGGGGGGGTCGAGCAGTACTTC.

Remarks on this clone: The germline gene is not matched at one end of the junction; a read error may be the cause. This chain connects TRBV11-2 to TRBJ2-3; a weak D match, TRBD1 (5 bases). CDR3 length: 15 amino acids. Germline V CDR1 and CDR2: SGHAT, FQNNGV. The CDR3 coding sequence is TGTGCCAGCAGCTTAGATAACCTAGAGACAGATACACAGTATTTT. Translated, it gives CASSLDNLETDTQYF.

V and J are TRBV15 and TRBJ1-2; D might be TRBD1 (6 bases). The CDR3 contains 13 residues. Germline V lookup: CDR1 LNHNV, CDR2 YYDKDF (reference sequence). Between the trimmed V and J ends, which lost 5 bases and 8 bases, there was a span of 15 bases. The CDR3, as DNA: TGTGCCACCAGCCGGGGGGGGCCCGACGGCTACACCTTC. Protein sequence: CATSRGGPDGYTF.

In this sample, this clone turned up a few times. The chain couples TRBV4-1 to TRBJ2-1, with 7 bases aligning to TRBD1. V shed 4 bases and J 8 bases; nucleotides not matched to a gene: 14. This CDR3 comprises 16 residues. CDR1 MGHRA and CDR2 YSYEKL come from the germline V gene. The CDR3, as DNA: TGCGCCAGCAGCCCTCAATCGCGGACAGGCGAGGATGAGCAGTTCTTC. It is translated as CASSPQSRTGEDEQFF.